The 24 T cell receptor beta chains below come from one sample, sequenced in a study of regulatory T cells in long-lasting Graves disease. Regarding time point: newly diagnosed GD, antithyroid drugs for less than 3 months. PBMC RNA was the source of the TCR library. Construction of the TCR beta libraries employed iRepertoire HTBI primers in conjunction with Arm-PCR of CDR3 regions. TCRdb passed the multiplex PCR reads through MiXCR, listing each CDR3 protein once. The sample consists of 530,000 or so distinct CDR3 sequences, around 16% of them appearing once. The data also belong to a second study, concerning T cells in Graves' hyperthyroidism and ophthalmopathy.

The sample here was peripheral blood mononuclear cells (PBMCs), taken at new diagnosis, from a patient treated with antithyroid drugs. The source is a man aged 18 to 29 with Graves disease.

The chain uses TRBV29-1 and TRBJ1-4; D call uncertain. CDR1 and CDR2 from the germline V gene are SQVTM and ANQGSEA. The CDR3 covers 14 residues. The V end was cut by 1 base, the J end by 8 bases, with 14 bases between. The CDR3 nucleotides read TGCAGCGTTGAAGGCCCCCCCCTTCGAGAAAAACTGTTTTTT. It codes for CSVEGPPLREKLFF.

This clonotype has ten or more counts. This rearrangement joins TRBV9 to TRBJ2-3; the D gene is possibly TRBD2 (6 bases). This CDR3 is built from 15 residues. CDR1 is SGDLS and CDR2 is YYNGEE in the germline V gene. With 6 bases removed from V and 2 bases from J, the gap between germline ends came to 16 bases. The DNA for the CDR3 is TGTGCCAGCACCCTTACCGGGAGTCCCACAGATACGCAGTATTTT. This codes for CASTLTGSPTDTQYF.

This clonotype was seen ten or more times. CDR3 sequence: CSARGSGYEQYF. The CDR3 DNA reads as TGCAGTGCTAGAGGGTCAGGCTACGAGCAGTACTTC. The V and J genes are TRBV20-1 and TRBJ2-7; the D is unclear. V dropped 1 base and J dropped 3 bases, with 7 bases sitting between them. Germline V lookup: CDR1 DFQATT, CDR2 SNEGSKA (reference sequence). CDR3 size: 12 residues.

This rearrangement joins TRBV27 to TRBJ2-1, with 8 bases lining up with TRBD2. The germline V gene has CDR1 MNHEY and CDR2 SMNVEV (reference sequence). The CDR3 length is 14 residues. Germline trimming cut 1 base from V and 10 bases from J; bases unmatched to any gene: 6. The CDR3 DNA sequence: TGTGCCAGCAGTTTATTGTTCCGGGAGGGCGAGCAGTTCTTC. Its protein is CASSLLFREGEQFF.

The sample holds many counts of this clonotype. The chain recombines TRBV20-1 with TRBJ2-7, with 9 bases that match TRBD1. This CDR3 region has 15 residues. V was clipped by 4 bases and J by 3 bases; unmatched bases: 10. Germline V gene data show CDR1 as DFQATT and CDR2 as SNEGSKA (reference sequence). The CDR3 region has the DNA TGCAGTGCTATTTTCACCGGGACAGGGAACTACGAGCAGTACTTC. Protein sequence: CSAIFTGTGNYEQYF.

The J gene is TRBJ1-1, the V gene TRBV4-1; D is undetermined. Per germline, CDR1 MGHRA and CDR2 YSYEKL. V was clipped by 0 bases and J by 11 bases, with 19 bases between them. The CDR3 covers 15 residues. CDR3 sequence (DNA): TGCGCCAGCAGCCAAGACCTAAAAGGTCGCATCCAGGCTTTCTTT. It is translated as CASSQDLKGRIQAFF.

The chain couples TRBV24-1 to TRBJ2-3; possibly TRBD1 for D (6 bases). Per the germline V gene, CDR1 is KGHDR and CDR2 is SFDVKD. Trimming removed 4 bases from V and 2 bases from J, with 15 bases in between. The CDR3 runs 16 residues. Written as DNA, the CDR3 is TGTGCCACCAGTGACCAGGGGACGTCTGACACAGATACGCAGTATTTT. Translation: CATSDQGTSDTDTQYF.

This clonotype has ten or more counts. The rearrangement links TRBV6-6 to TRBJ2-2; TRBD2 matches 11 bases. CDR1 is MNHNY, CDR2 SVGAGI, per germline (reference sequence). V shed 0 bases and J 5 bases; nucleotides not matched to a gene: 5. The CDR3 loop spans 17 amino acids. CDR3 coding DNA: TGTGCCAGCAGTTACTCGCCGGGACTAGCGGATACCGGGGAGCTGTTTTTT. This codes for CASSYSPGLADTGELFF.

J is TRBJ2-5 and V is TRBV6-1, with TRBD1 as a possible D gene (5 bases). In germline, CDR1 is MNHNS, CDR2 SASEGT. The CDR3 is 16 residues long. Deletions cut 5 bases from V and 0 bases from J, with 16 bases between. CDR3 amino acids: CASSPRGHRYQETQYF. The CDR3, as DNA: TGTGCCAGCAGTCCGCGAGGACACCGGTACCAAGAGACCCAGTACTTC.

The V gene is TRBV5-1, the J gene TRBJ2-1, with 8 positions matching TRBD1. Germline-derived CDR1 and CDR2 are SGHRS and YFSETQ. The CDR3 is 16 amino acids. J was trimmed by 5 bases and V by 4 bases; bases with no gene match: 11. The CDR3 here is CASSKGQAGTHNEQFF. The CDR3 DNA reads as TGCGCCAGCAGCAAGGGACAGGCAGGTACACACAATGAGCAGTTCTTC.

A remark on this clonotype: An end of the junction differs from the germline gene, which may be a read error. The chain has TRBV12-3 or TRBV12-4 and TRBJ2-7; the D gene is possibly TRBD1 (6 bases). The CDR3 contains 13 residues. The DNA of the CDR3 is TGTGTCAGCAGTTTTGGCAGGGGTAACGAGCAGTACTTC. Its protein is CVSSFGRGNEQYF.

This clonotype has ten or more counts. The rearrangement links TRBV11-1 to TRBJ1-1, with 7 bases aligning to TRBD1. J gave up 4 bases and V 7 bases, and 9 bases lay outside the gene matches. Per the germline V gene, CDR1 is SGHAT and CDR2 is FQDESV (reference sequence). The CDR3 covers 14 residues. As DNA, the CDR3 is TGTGCCAGCACCCACCAAAGGGGGCTCACTGAAGCTTTCTTT. Residues: CASTHQRGLTEAFF. Full variable domain (rest looked up from reference TRBV11-1 and TRBJ1-1): EAEVAQSPRYKITEKSQAVAFWCDPISGHATLYWYRQILGQGPELLVQFQDESVVDDSQLPKDRFSAERLKGVDSTLKIQPAELGDSAMYLCASTHQRGLTEAFFGQGTRLTVV.

This clonotype has a count of ten or more. This chain connects TRBV3-1 to TRBJ1-4; D unclear. The ends were cut back, 2 bases at V and 0 bases at J, with 10 bases in the middle. CDR3 length: 16 amino acids. Germline assignment: CDR1 LGHDT and CDR2 YNNKEL (reference sequence). In DNA form, the CDR3 reads TGTGCCAGCAGCCAACGGCCAGGAGCAACTAATGAAAAACTGTTTTTT. This encodes CASSQRPGATNEKLFF. Full variable domain (outside the CDR3, taken from reference TRBV3-1 and TRBJ1-4): DTAVSQTPKYLVTQMGNDKSIKCEQNLGHDTMYWYKQDSKKFLKIMFSYNNKELIINETVPNRFSPKSPDKAHLNLHINSLELGDSAVYFCASSQRPGATNEKLFFGSGTQLSVL.

The chain is built from TRBV14 and TRBJ2-5; possible D gene TRBD2, 5 bases. The end of the DNA aligns better with TRBJ2-1, so the J call may be wrong. The CDR3 is made up of 14 amino acids. Germline loops: CDR1 SGHDN, CDR2 FVKESK. The CDR3 protein is CASSQTSGGLGQFF. In DNA form, the CDR3 reads TGTGCCAGCAGCCAAACGAGTGGAGGCCTCGGGCAGTTCTTC.

This clonotype turned up a few times. The chain has TRBV3-1 and TRBJ2-7, with a possible D match to TRBD1 (6 bases). CDR3 length: 14 amino acids. Germline CDR1 reads LGHDT; CDR2 reads YNNKEL (reference sequence). With 2 bases removed from V and 4 bases from J, the gap between germline ends came to 12 bases. As DNA, the CDR3 is TGTGCCAGCAGCCAAAAAGGGGGAACTTACGAGCAGTACTTC. Translated: CASSQKGGTYEQYF.

In its sample, this clonotype was seen many times. The chain couples TRBV28 to TRBJ2-7, with 9 positions matching TRBD1. The germline gives CDR1 MDHEN, CDR2 SYDVKM. V was pared by 10 bases and J by 4 bases, with 11 bases of the junction left unmatched. This CDR3 has 14 residues. The CDR3 loop reads CATLPPGQGYEQYF. The CDR3 DNA sequence: TGTGCCACCCTCCCCCCGGGACAGGGATACGAGCAGTACTTC.

This clonotype was found a few times. The chain recombines TRBV3-1 with TRBJ1-3; D is undetermined. Trimming took 1 base from V and 6 from J, leaving 7 bases between them. The CDR3 length is 13 residues. Germline-derived CDR1 and CDR2 are LGHDT and YNNKEL (reference sequence). CDR3 sequence reads: CASSQVIENTIYF. Written as DNA, the CDR3 is TGTGCCAGCAGCCAAGTCATTGAAAACACCATATATTTT.

In its sample, this clonotype was seen many times. This chain connects TRBV5-6 to TRBJ2-7; tentative D call: TRBD2 (5 bases). The CDR3 covers 13 residues. The germline CDR1 and CDR2 sequences are SGHDT and YYEEEE. V gave up 0 bases and J gave up 4 bases, with 8 bases separating them. The CDR3 coding sequence is TGTGCCAGCAGCTTGGAGCGGCGTTACGAGCAGTACTTC. It yields the protein CASSLERRYEQYF.

The rearrangement uses TRBV11-2 and TRBJ2-1; 10 bases are shared with TRBD2. The CDR3 covers 15 residues. V shed 0 bases, J shed 9 bases, and the junction held 5 bases outside the gene matches. Germline loops: CDR1 SGHAT, CDR2 FQNNGV. The CDR3 nucleotides are TGTGCCAGCAGCTTAGAGAGCGGGAGGGCCGTTGAGCAGTTCTTC. This translates into CASSLESGRAVEQFF.

This clonotype came up many times. The chain uses TRBV10-3 and TRBJ2-1; D assignment may be TRBD1 or TRBD2 (5 bases each). The CDR3 runs 15 residues. V was pared by 4 bases and J by 0 bases, with 10 bases between. Germline CDR1 ENHRY, CDR2 SYGVKD. The CDR3 protein is CAISGGSSSYNEQFF. In nucleotides, the CDR3 is TGTGCCATCAGTGGGGGGAGTAGCTCCTACAATGAGCAGTTCTTC.

The J gene is TRBJ2-5, the V gene TRBV14; no reliable D call. Trimming took off 1 base at V and 5 bases at J, with 11 bases between the two ends. Germline values: CDR1 SGHDN, CDR2 FVKESK. This CDR3 spans 14 amino acids. CDR3 sequence reads: CASSQGTYWETQYF. The CDR3, as DNA: TGTGCCAGCAGCCAAGGGACCTATTGGGAGACCCAGTACTTC.

This clonotype has ten or more counts. The rearrangement links TRBV7-9 to TRBJ2-7; D may be TRBD1 (6 bases). The CDR3 extends over 13 amino acids. The V gene lost 5 bases and the J gene lost 5 bases, with 13 bases spanning the gap. CDR1 is SEHNR, CDR2 FQNEAQ, per germline (reference sequence). As DNA, the CDR3 is TGTGCCAGCAGCCCCAGGGGCCCGAACGAGCAGTACTTC. It encodes CASSPRGPNEQYF. Full variable domain (rest looked up from reference TRBV7-9 and TRBJ2-7): DTGVSQNPRHKITKRGQNVTFRCDPISEHNRLYWYRQTLGQGPEFLTYFQNEAQLEKSRLLSDRFSAERPKGSFSTLEIQRTEQGDSAMYLCASSPRGPNEQYFGPGTRLTVT.

Concerning this clonotype itself: A far more abundant clone sits one base away, making this likely a read error. The gene calls are TRBV28 and TRBJ2-7; the D is unclear. The CDR3 is 13 amino acids. Germline V gives CDR1 MDHEN, CDR2 SYDVKM. CDR3 sequence: CASSQGPNYGQYF. The CDR3 region has the DNA TGTGCCAGCAGCCAAGGACCCAACTACGGGCAGTACTTC.

This clonotype has only a few counts. Here the CDR3 DNA reads TGTGCCAGCACTATTGGACAGGGGAACACTGAAGCTTTCTTT. Translated, it gives CASTIGQGNTEAFF. The chain uses TRBV6-1 and TRBJ1-1, with TRBD1 matching over 8 bases. The V gene end was trimmed by 7 bases and the J gene end by 1 base; junction bases not matched to a gene: 5. The CDR3 is made up of 14 amino acids. Germline V gene sequence: CDR1 MNHNS, CDR2 SASEGT.